The 28 T cell receptor beta chains listed next were all sequenced from one sample in a study of CD8+CD57+ T cells in acquired aplastic anemia. Researchers used genomic DNA as the template to profile TCR beta VDJ and CDR3. Using its own MiXCR run on the reads, TCRdb lists one record per CDR3 protein. The table lists roughly 130,000 distinct CDR3 sequences, 40% to 60% of them singletons. The sequenced material came from sorted CD4+, CD8+, or CD8+CD57+ T cells (not recorded which) from PBMCs. The receptors come from a human donor in good health, serving as a control.

In its sample, this clonotype was seen many times. V is TRBV7-9 and J is TRBJ2-5, with no clear D. The germline gives CDR1 SEHNR, CDR2 FQNEAQ (reference sequence). The V and J ends lost 4 bases and 5 bases respectively, with 17 bases between them. The CDR3 consists of 15 residues. The chain's CDR3 is CASSSGATPVETQYF. The CDR3 nucleotides read TGTGCCAGCAGCTCTGGTGCTACTCCGGTGGAGACCCAGTACTTC.

The V and J genes are TRBV29-1 and TRBJ2-7; 7 bases are a match to TRBD1. Germline CDR1 and CDR2: SQVTM and ANQGSEA. The length of the CDR3 is 12 residues. The V and J ends lost 6 bases and 2 bases, in that order; junction bases with no gene match: 4. Here the CDR3 reads CSVTGVTYEQYF. CDR3 nucleotides: TGCAGCGTCACAGGGGTAACCTACGAGCAGTACTTC.

This chain uses TRBV19 with TRBJ1-3; D uncertain. V was shortened by 7 bases and J by 0 bases, with 10 bases between the two germline ends. The germline CDR1 and CDR2 sequences are LNHDA and SQIVND (reference sequence). The CDR3 extends over 14 amino acids. In nucleotides, the CDR3 is TGTGCCAGTACGAGAGGCAGCTCTGGAAACACCATATATTTT. This gives the protein CASTRGSSGNTIYF.

The V and J genes are TRBV25-1 and TRBJ2-5, with D unresolved. Germline CDR1 MGHDK, CDR2 SYGVNS. Trimming left V 3 bases short and J 3 bases short, with 8 bases between. The length of the CDR3 is 13 residues. For the CDR3, the DNA is TGTGCCAGCAGTGATGGCAGGAAAGAGACCCAGTACTTC. Protein sequence: CASSDGRKETQYF.

The chain uses TRBV24-1 and TRBJ2-7; 13 nucleotides match TRBD2. CDR1 and CDR2 from the germline V gene are KGHDR and SFDVKD. This CDR3 is built from 15 residues. The ends lost 10 bases at V and 6 bases at J; junction bases unmatched: 11. In DNA form, the CDR3 reads TGTGCCACGTCACCGGGGACTAGCGGGGTTCCCGAGCAGTACTTC. Protein product: CATSPGTSGVPEQYF.

The chain carries TRBV19 and TRBJ1-1; D remains ambiguous. The length of the CDR3 is 15 residues. Germline CDR1 and CDR2: LNHDA and SQIVND (reference sequence). V was pared by 3 bases and J by 5 bases, with 16 bases between. The CDR3 is CASSIMIGSRTEAFF. CDR3 DNA: TGTGCCAGTAGTATTATGATCGGGAGCCGGACTGAAGCTTTCTTT.

This clonotype was seen at least ten times. CDR3 DNA sequence: TGTGCCAGCAGACCTAACTATGGCTACACCTTC. This encodes CASRPNYGYTF. The chain is built from TRBV6-1 and TRBJ1-2; D remains ambiguous. V dropped 6 bases and J dropped 0 bases, with 2 bases sitting between them. The CDR3 runs to 11 residues. Per the germline V gene, CDR1 is MNHNS and CDR2 is SASEGT.

This chain links TRBV10-2 with TRBJ2-3, with a tentative D call TRBD2 (6 bases). V lost 4 bases and J lost 0, with 11 bases in between. This CDR3 spans 15 amino acids. In germline, CDR1 is WSHSY, CDR2 SAAADI. CDR3 DNA: TGCGCCAGCAGTGGAACGGGGGTTAGCACAGATACGCAGTATTTT. As protein: CASSGTGVSTDTQYF.

This clonotype was seen ten or more times. V usage is TRBV4-1 and J usage is TRBJ1-1; 8 bases align to TRBD1. Germline V gene sequence: CDR1 MGHRA, CDR2 YSYEKL. Trimming cost V 4 bases and J 0 bases; bases outside gene matches: 4. The CDR3 sequence is 15 residues long. Written as DNA, the CDR3 is TGCGCCAGCAGCCCTGAGGACAGGGTGAACACTGAAGCTTTCTTT. Its translation is CASSPEDRVNTEAFF.

V gene TRBV7-2 combines with J gene TRBJ2-3; the match to TRBD2 covers 9 bases. Germline trimming cut 1 base from V and 3 bases from J; bases unmatched to any gene: 8. The CDR3 sequence is 17 residues long. The germline V gene has CDR1 SGHTA and CDR2 FQGNSA. The CDR3, as DNA: TGTGCCAGCAGCTTAGGGGGTGTCAGCGGGGGGACAGATACGCAGTATTTT. This encodes CASSLGGVSGGTDTQYF. The complete variable domain, with remaining parts taken from reference TRBV7-2 and TRBJ2-3, reads GAGVSQSPSNKVTEKGKDVELRCDPISGHTALYWYRQSLGQGLEFLIYFQGNSAPDKSGLPSDRFSAERTGGSVSTLTIQRTQQEDSAVYLCASSLGGVSGGTDTQYFGPGTRLTVL.

V usage is TRBV20-1 and J usage is TRBJ2-7; a weak D match, TRBD2 (7 bases). The ends were cut back, 5 bases at V and 3 bases at J, with 20 bases in the middle. Germline-derived CDR1 and CDR2 are DFQATT and SNEGSKA (reference sequence). The CDR3 consists of 15 residues. DNA of the CDR3: TGCAGTGCTTGGGCGGGGGCCGGACTTATCTACGAGCAGTACTTC. Its protein product is CSAWAGAGLIYEQYF.

The V and J genes are TRBV10-2 and TRBJ2-7; 8 nucleotides agree with TRBD1. V lost 7 bases, J lost 3 bases, and 8 bases stayed unmatched. The CDR3 contains 14 residues. Germline V lookup: CDR1 WSHSY, CDR2 SAAADI. This chain's CDR3 is CASNTGQGFYEQYF. CDR3 sequence (DNA): TGCGCCAGCAACACTGGACAGGGTTTCTACGAGCAGTACTTC.

V and J are TRBV25-1 and TRBJ2-6; a weak D match, TRBD1 (5 bases). CDR3 size: 16 residues. V dropped 1 base and J dropped 0 bases, with 7 bases sitting between them. CDR1 and CDR2 (germline): MGHDK, SYGVNS. As DNA, the CDR3 is TGTGCCAGCAGTGAATTACAGGCCTCTGGGGCCAACGTCCTGACTTTC. Translation gives CASSELQASGANVLTF.

This clonotype was seen many times. The J gene is TRBJ2-1, the V gene TRBV20-1, with D possibly TRBD2 on 6 matching bases. Germline V gene sequence: CDR1 DFQATT, CDR2 SNEGSKA (reference sequence). The CDR3 has 17 residues. Trimming stripped 0 bases from V and 0 bases from J, with 15 bases between. DNA for the CDR3: TGCAGTGCTAGAGATCCGGGGACTGCAGGCTCCTACAATGAGCAGTTCTTC. It codes for CSARDPGTAGSYNEQFF.

Many counts were recorded for this clonotype. The rearrangement links TRBV5-6 to TRBJ2-3; a weak D match, TRBD1 (6 bases). The CDR3 is 15 residues long. Deletions cut 7 bases from V and 4 bases from J, with 19 bases between. Germline V gene lookup returns CDR1 SGHDT and CDR2 YYEEEE. CDR3 nucleotides: TGTGCCAGCGGGATAACACAGGGTTTTGCAGATACGCAGTATTTT. Its translation is CASGITQGFADTQYF.

The chain links TRBV24-1 to TRBJ2-5; D remains ambiguous. CDR1 is KGHDR, CDR2 SFDVKD, per germline. The CDR3 length is 12 residues. Trimming removed 4 bases at V and 6 bases at J, with 8 bases between. The CDR3 region is CATSEAGKTQYF. CDR3 DNA sequence: TGTGCCACCAGTGAAGCAGGCAAGACCCAGTACTTC.

The genes are TRBV5-6 and TRBJ2-7; 9 bases are shared with TRBD1. V dropped 2 bases and J dropped 7; count of bases not matched to a gene: 7. This CDR3 has 14 residues. Germline-derived CDR1 and CDR2 are SGHDT and YYEEEE. The CDR3 bases are TGTGCCAGCAGCTTCATGACAGGGGGATGGGAGCAGTACTTC. Amino acid sequence: CASSFMTGGWEQYF.

The genes are TRBV27 and TRBJ1-5; D is ambiguous. Germline CDR1 is MNHEY and CDR2 is SMNVEV (reference sequence). Trimming shortened V by 5 bases and J by 2 bases, and 16 bases separated the two germline ends. The CDR3 covers 16 residues. As DNA, the CDR3 is TGTGCCAGCAGTCAAGGCTACAGCGCTCGCAATCAGCCCCAGCATTTT. It encodes CASSQGYSARNQPQHF.

The genes are TRBV12-3 or TRBV12-4 and TRBJ1-5; TRBD1 matches 7 bases. J lost 6 bases, V lost 6 bases, and 11 bases had no gene match. The CDR3 runs 15 residues. CDR3 protein: CASSQRRQGGQPQHF. In DNA form, the CDR3 reads TGTGCCAGCAGCCAACGACGACAGGGAGGTCAGCCCCAGCATTTT.

This clonotype was seen repeatedly, ten times or more. CDR3 DNA: TGTGCCAGCAGTCCGTACCCTCGTCTTCAGGGTGGGAGCAATCAGCCCCAGCATTTT. This codes for CASSPYPRLQGGSNQPQHF. This chain joins TRBV12-3 or TRBV12-4 and TRBJ1-5, with a tentative D call TRBD1 (5 bases). The CDR3 is made up of 19 amino acids. V was trimmed by 5 bases and J by 1 base, leaving 24 bases between them.

Ten or more counts support this clonotype. This chain connects TRBV20-1 to TRBJ1-4; TRBD1 is a possible D gene (5 bases). The ends were cut back, 3 bases at V and 5 bases at J, with 16 bases in the middle. This CDR3 has 15 amino acids. Germline V lookup: CDR1 DFQATT, CDR2 SNEGSKA (reference sequence). CDR3: CSASSQNGANEKLFF. The CDR3 DNA reads as TGCAGTGCTAGTTCTCAGAATGGGGCCAATGAAAAACTGTTTTTT.

This clonotype was recorded many times. The chain employs TRBV4-3 and TRBJ2-2; D gene uncertain. From germline, CDR1 is LGHNA and CDR2 YSLEER. Trimming cost V 5 bases and J 5 bases, with 9 bases left between them. The CDR3 contains 13 residues. CDR3 sequence (DNA): TGCGCCAGCAGCGCGATCGGAACCGGGGAGCTGTTTTTT. Protein: CASSAIGTGELFF.

This clonotype was observed at least ten times. One end of the junction varies from germline; a read error may be responsible. V is TRBV10-3 and J is TRBJ2-1; TRBD2 matches at 8 bases. Germline V gene sequence: CDR1 ENHRY, CDR2 SYGVKD. CDR3 size: 16 residues. CDR3 protein: CATSRGGGSSYNEQFF. CDR3 bases: TGTGCCACCAGTCGGGGCGGGGGGTCCTCCTACAATGAGCAGTTCTTC.

V usage is TRBV25-1 and J usage is TRBJ2-3; D possibly corresponds to TRBD2 (5 bases). CDR3 length: 17 residues. Trimming stripped 4 bases from V and 0 bases from J, with 17 bases between. Germline lookup yields CDR1 MGHDK and CDR2 SYGVNS. In DNA form, the CDR3 reads TGTGCCAGCAGTGCAGGAGGCCGCATCACTAGCACAGATACGCAGTATTTT. Protein: CASSAGGRITSTDTQYF.

V gene TRBV7-2 combines with J gene TRBJ1-3; weak D call: TRBD1 (5 bases). Trimming took off 3 bases at V and 0 bases at J, with 9 bases between the two ends. CDR1 is SGHTA and CDR2 is FQGNSA in the germline V gene. The CDR3 is 15 amino acids. The CDR3 here is CASSLGTVSGNTIYF. The CDR3 DNA reads as TGTGCCAGCAGCTTGGGGACGGTCTCTGGAAACACCATATATTTT.

This clonotype was observed once. V and J are TRBV6-5 and TRBJ2-3, with 7 bases matching TRBD1. Looked up from germline, CDR1 is MNHEY and CDR2 is SVGAGI. The CDR3 has 15 residues. Trimming removed 0 bases from V and 1 base from J; junction bases left unmatched: 1. CDR3 amino acids: CASSYSGGRTDTQYF. CDR3 coding DNA: TGTGCCAGCAGTTACTCAGGGGGCCGCACAGATACGCAGTATTTT.

Many counts were recorded for this clonotype. A read error may produce the germline difference seen at one junction end. CDR3 coding DNA: TGCGCCAGCAGCCAAGATCACACAGGGAACTATGGCTACACCTTC. It codes for CASSQDHTGNYGYTF. V usage is TRBV4-2 and J usage is TRBJ1-2, with a tentative D call TRBD1 (6 bases). CDR1 and CDR2 from the germline V gene are LGHNA and YNFKEQ. CDR3 size: 15 residues.

The V and J genes are TRBV6-1 and TRBJ2-7; 9 bases agree with TRBD1. The germline CDR1 and CDR2 sequences are MNHNS and SASEGT. CDR3 size: 14 residues. V was clipped by 8 bases and J by 0 bases; unmatched bases: 5. The CDR3 here is CASEGTGSSYEQYF. For the CDR3, the DNA is TGTGCCAGCGAAGGGACAGGGAGCTCCTACGAGCAGTACTTC.